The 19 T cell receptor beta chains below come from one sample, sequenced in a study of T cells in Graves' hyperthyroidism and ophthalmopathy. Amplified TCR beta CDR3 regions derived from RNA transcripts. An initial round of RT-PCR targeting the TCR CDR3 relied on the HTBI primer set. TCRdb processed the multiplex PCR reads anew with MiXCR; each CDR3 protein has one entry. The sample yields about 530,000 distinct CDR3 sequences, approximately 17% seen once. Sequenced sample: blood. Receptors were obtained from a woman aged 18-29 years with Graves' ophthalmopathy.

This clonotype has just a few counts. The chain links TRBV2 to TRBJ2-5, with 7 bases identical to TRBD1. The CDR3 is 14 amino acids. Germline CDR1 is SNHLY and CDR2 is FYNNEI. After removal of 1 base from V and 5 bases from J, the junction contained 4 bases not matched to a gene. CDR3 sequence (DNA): TGTGCCAGCAGTGAAGACAGGGGCCCCGAGACCCAGTACTTC. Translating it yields CASSEDRGPETQYF.

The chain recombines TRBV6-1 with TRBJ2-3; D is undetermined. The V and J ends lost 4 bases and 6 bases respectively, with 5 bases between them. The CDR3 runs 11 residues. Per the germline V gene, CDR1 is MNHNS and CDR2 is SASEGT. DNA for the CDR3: TGTGCCAGCAGTGCGCGGGATACGCAGTATTTT. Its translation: CASSARDTQYF.

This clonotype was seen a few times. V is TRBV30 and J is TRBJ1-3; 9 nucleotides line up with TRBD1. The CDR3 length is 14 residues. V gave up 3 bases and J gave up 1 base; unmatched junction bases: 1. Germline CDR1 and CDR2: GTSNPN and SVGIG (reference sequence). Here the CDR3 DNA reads TGTGCCTGGAGGGGGACAGGGTCTGGAAACACCATATATTTT. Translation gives CAWRGTGSGNTIYF.

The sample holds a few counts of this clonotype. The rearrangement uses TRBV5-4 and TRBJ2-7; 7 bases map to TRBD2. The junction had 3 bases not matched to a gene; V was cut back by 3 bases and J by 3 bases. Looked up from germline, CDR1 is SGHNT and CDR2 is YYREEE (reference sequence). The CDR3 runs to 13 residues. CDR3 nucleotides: TGTGCCAGCAGCTCGAGGACTAGCTACGAGCAGTACTTC. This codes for CASSSRTSYEQYF.

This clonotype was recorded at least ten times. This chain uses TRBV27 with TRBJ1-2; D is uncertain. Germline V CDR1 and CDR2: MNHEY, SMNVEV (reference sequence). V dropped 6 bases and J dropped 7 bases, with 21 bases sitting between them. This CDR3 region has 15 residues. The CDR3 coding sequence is TGTGCCAGCAGACCCGAGACGGGCTTGCTCGGTGGCTACACCTTC. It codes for CASRPETGLLGGYTF.

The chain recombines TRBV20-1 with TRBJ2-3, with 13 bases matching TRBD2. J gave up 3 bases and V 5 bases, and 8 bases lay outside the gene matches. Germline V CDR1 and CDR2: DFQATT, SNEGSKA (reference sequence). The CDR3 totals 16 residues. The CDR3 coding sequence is TGCAGTGCTCCGAGGACTAGCGGGAGTTTTACAGATACGCAGTATTTT. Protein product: CSAPRTSGSFTDTQYF.

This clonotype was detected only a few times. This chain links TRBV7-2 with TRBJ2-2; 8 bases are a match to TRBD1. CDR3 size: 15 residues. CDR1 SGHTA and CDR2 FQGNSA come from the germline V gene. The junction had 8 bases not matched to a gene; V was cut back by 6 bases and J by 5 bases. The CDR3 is CASRARQGITGELFF. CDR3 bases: TGTGCCAGCAGGGCGCGACAGGGGATTACCGGGGAGCTGTTTTTT.

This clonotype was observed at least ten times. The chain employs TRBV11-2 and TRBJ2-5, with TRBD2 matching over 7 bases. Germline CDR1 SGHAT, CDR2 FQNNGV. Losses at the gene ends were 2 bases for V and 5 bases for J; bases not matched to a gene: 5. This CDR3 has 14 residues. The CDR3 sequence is CASSLSRGGETQYF. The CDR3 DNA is TGTGCCAGCAGCTTATCGAGGGGAGGGGAGACCCAGTACTTC.

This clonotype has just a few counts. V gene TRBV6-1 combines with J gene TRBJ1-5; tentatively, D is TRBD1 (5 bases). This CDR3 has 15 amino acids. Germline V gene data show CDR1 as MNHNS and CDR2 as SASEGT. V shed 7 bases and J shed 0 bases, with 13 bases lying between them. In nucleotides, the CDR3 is TGTGCCAGCAACTCGGGACCGATTAGCAATCAGCCCCAGCATTTT. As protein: CASNSGPISNQPQHF.

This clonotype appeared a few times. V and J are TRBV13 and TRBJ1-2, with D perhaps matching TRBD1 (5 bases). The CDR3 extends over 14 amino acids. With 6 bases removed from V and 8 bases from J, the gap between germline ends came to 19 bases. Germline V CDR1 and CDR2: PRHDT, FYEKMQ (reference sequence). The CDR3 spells CASRRAGGERGYTF. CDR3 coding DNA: TGTGCCAGCAGACGCGCGGGGGGAGAGAGGGGCTACACCTTC.

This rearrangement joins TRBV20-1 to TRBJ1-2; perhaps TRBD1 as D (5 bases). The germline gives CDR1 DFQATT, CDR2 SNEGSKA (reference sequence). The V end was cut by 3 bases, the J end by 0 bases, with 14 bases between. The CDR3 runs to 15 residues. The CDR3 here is CSASAGGGANYGYTF. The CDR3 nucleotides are TGCAGTGCTAGTGCGGGGGGGGGAGCTAACTATGGCTACACCTTC.

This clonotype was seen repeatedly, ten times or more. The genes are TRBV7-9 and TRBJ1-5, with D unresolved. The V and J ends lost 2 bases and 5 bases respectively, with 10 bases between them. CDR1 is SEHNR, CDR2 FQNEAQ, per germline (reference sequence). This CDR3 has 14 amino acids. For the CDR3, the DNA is TGTGCCAGCAGCTTATCCGGTCTCGATCAGCCCCAGCATTTT. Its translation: CASSLSGLDQPQHF. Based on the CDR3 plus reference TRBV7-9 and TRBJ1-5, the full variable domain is DTGVSQNPRHKITKRGQNVTFRCDPISEHNRLYWYRQTLGQGPEFLTYFQNEAQLEKSRLLSDRFSAERPKGSFSTLEIQRTEQGDSAMYLCASSLSGLDQPQHFGDGTRLSIL.

The CDR3: CSASPTSGGAFSYEQYF. The CDR3 DNA reads as TGCAGTGCTAGCCCGACTAGCGGGGGGGCCTTTTCCTACGAGCAGTACTTC. V usage is TRBV20-1 and J usage is TRBJ2-7; TRBD2 aligns across 14 bases. The CDR3 consists of 17 residues. J gave up 1 base and V 3 bases, and 8 bases lay outside the gene matches. The V gene's germline CDR1 is DFQATT and CDR2 SNEGSKA (reference sequence).

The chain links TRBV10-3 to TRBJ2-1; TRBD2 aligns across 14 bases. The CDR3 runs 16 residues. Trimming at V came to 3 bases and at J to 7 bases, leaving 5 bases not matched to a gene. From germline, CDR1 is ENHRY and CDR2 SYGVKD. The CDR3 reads CAISDGTSGSRNEQFF. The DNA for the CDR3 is TGTGCCATCAGTGACGGGACTAGCGGGAGCAGGAATGAGCAGTTCTTC.

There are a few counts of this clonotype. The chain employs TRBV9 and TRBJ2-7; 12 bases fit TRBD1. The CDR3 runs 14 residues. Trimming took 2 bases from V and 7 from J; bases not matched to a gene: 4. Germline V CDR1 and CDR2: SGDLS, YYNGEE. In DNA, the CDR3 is TGTGCCAGCAGCGTGGGACAGGGGGCGTTAGAGCAGTACTTC. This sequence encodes CASSVGQGALEQYF.

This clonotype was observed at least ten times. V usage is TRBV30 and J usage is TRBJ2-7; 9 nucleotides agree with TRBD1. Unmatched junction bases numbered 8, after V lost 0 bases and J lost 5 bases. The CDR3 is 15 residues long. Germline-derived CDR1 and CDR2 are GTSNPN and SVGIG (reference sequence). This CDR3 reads CAWSVHGTGTHEQYF. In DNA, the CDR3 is TGTGCCTGGAGTGTACATGGGACAGGGACCCACGAGCAGTACTTC.

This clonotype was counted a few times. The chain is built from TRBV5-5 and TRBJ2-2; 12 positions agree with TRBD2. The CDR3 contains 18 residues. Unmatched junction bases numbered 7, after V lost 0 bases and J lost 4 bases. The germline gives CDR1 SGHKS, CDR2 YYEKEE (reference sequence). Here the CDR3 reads CASSLETSGRMGTGELFF. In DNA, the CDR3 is TGTGCCAGCAGCTTGGAGACTAGCGGGAGAATGGGCACCGGGGAGCTGTTTTTT.

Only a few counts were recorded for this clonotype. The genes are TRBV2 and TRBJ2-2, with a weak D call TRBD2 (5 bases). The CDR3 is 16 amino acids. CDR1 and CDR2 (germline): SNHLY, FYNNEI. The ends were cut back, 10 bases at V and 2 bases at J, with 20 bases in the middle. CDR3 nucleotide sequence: TGTGCCATTCACGAGAGTGCCGGGGATAACACCGGGGAGCTGTTTTTT. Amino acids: CAIHESAGDNTGELFF.

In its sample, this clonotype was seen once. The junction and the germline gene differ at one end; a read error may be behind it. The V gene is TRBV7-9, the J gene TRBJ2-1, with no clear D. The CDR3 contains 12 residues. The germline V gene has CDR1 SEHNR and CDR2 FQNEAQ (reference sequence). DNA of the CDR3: TGCGCCAGCAGCCAAGATACGAGCAAGCAGTTCTTC. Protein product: CASSQDTSKQFF.